This T cell receptor (beta chain) derives from a study of cytomegalovirus exposure and HLA in healthy donors. Study conclusions and caveats: At a 0.05 false discovery rate, a later analysis found about 17,000 TCR beta sequences to be associated with HLA alleles.

On this clone: Its antigen is unknown.

13 Jbeta primers and 60 Vbeta primers were used for the PCR. TCRdb keeps only in-frame clones here, not all; method: immunoSEQ multiplex PCR. The top ten hold less than 5% of the sample, which has around 160,000 clones, roughly 80% seen once. This receptor was obtained from a man aged 50 to 60 in good health and CMV-seropositive. Sequencing was done on a sample of PBMCs.

For the CDR3, the DNA is TGTGCCATCCAATGGGACAGGGCCTCAGATACGCAGTATTTT. It encodes CAIQWDRASDTQYF. The chain carries TRBV21-1 and TRBJ2-3; TRBD1 is taken as the D call from the table, unchecked against the DNA. TRBV21-1 is described as a pseudogene. There are 14 residues in the CDR3.